The 13 T cell receptor beta chains listed next were all sequenced from one sample in a study of blood T cell repertoires in COVID-19. Here immunoSEQ multiplex PCR was the method, and the copy in TCRdb shows in-frame clones only, minus some. Of roughly 88,000 clones in the sample, 90% to 95% are singletons; the top ten hold 3% to 4%. The sequenced sample consisted of peripheral blood. These receptors were obtained from a woman in her forties or fifties in a cohort sampled during active COVID-19.

The chain couples TRBV29-1 to TRBJ1-5; weak D call: TRBD1 (6 bases). The CDR3 contains 13 residues. The ends were cut back, 4 bases at V and 4 bases at J, with 11 bases in the middle. From germline, CDR1 is SQVTM and CDR2 ANQGSEA. In DNA form, the CDR3 reads TGCAGCGTTGGCGGGGGCATTAATCAGCCCCAGCATTTT. This encodes CSVGGGINQPQHF.

The chain links TRBV7-9 to TRBJ2-1, with 10 bases aligning to TRBD2. The CDR3 contains 14 residues. V shed 4 bases and J 8 bases; nucleotides not matched to a gene: 5. The germline V gene has CDR1 SEHNR and CDR2 FQNEAQ (reference sequence). The CDR3 loop is CASSSFGLADEQFF. Written as DNA, the CDR3 is TGTGCCAGCAGCTCCTTCGGACTAGCGGATGAGCAGTTCTTC.

CDR3 loop: CSVVGAANTGELFF. The DNA for the CDR3 is TGCAGCGTTGTGGGGGCAGCGAACACCGGGGAGCTGTTTTTT. The chain recombines TRBV29-1 with TRBJ2-2; the D gene is possibly TRBD1 (6 bases). Germline CDR1 SQVTM, CDR2 ANQGSEA. Trimming cost V 4 bases and J 0 bases, with 9 bases left between them. There are 14 residues in the CDR3.

The V gene is TRBV15, the J gene TRBJ1-3; 10 bases are a match to TRBD1. CDR3 length: 15 residues. The germline CDR1 and CDR2 sequences are LNHNV and YYDKDF (reference sequence). The ends lost 11 bases at V and 4 bases at J; junction bases unmatched: 11. CDR3 coding DNA: TGTGCCGTACGACAGGGGGCAACGGGAGGAAACACCATATATTTT. Protein: CAVRQGATGGNTIYF. Complete variable domain (other parts from reference TRBV15 and TRBJ1-3): DAMVIQNPRYQVTQFGKPVTLSCSQTLNHNVMYWYQQKSSQAPKLLFHYYDKDFNNEADTPDNFQSRRPNTSFCFLDIRSPGLGDTAMYLCAVRQGATGGNTIYFGEGSWLTVV.

This chain uses TRBV5-6 with TRBJ2-7; TRBD1 agrees at 10 bases. CDR3 size: 14 residues. Per the germline V gene, CDR1 is SGHDT and CDR2 is YYEEEE. The J segment lost 2 bases and the V segment lost 10 bases, leaving 9 bases of the junction unmatched. CDR3 sequence reads: CAYGAGTGAYEQYF. In nucleotides, the CDR3 is TGTGCCTACGGGGCCGGGACAGGGGCCTACGAGCAGTACTTC.

This chain connects TRBV2 to TRBJ1-1; D might be TRBD1 (6 bases). This CDR3 comprises 13 residues. Germline V gives CDR1 SNHLY, CDR2 FYNNEI. Trimming shortened V by 6 bases and J by 7 bases, and 15 bases separated the two germline ends. Written as DNA, the CDR3 is TGTGCCAGCAGAATGCAGGGGAATGGTGAAGCTTTCTTT. Protein sequence: CASRMQGNGEAFF.

The chain carries TRBV14 and TRBJ2-2; weak D call: TRBD1 (5 bases). Trimming removed 2 bases at V and 1 base at J, with 8 bases between. From germline, CDR1 is SGHDN and CDR2 FVKESK. The CDR3 spans 15 residues. DNA for the CDR3: TGTGCCAGCAGCCAACTAGGACAGAACACCGGGGAGCTGTTTTTT. The encoded protein is CASSQLGQNTGELFF.

This chain's CDR3 is CATAQGYSYNEQFF. The DNA for the CDR3 is TGTGCCACTGCACAGGGGTACTCCTACAATGAGCAGTTCTTC. This chain connects TRBV19 to TRBJ2-1; 7 bases fit TRBD1. This CDR3 region has 14 residues. The germline V gene has CDR1 LNHDA and CDR2 SQIVND (reference sequence). With 10 bases clipped from V and 0 bases from J, the junction kept 6 bases outside the gene matches.

The CDR3 DNA sequence: TGTGCCAGCAGTGCCCAACAGGGTAAAGAGACCCAGTACTTC. It encodes CASSAQQGKETQYF. The chain links TRBV2 to TRBJ2-5; weak D call: TRBD1 (6 bases). This CDR3 has 14 residues. V was pared by 4 bases and J by 3 bases, with 12 bases between. Germline V gene lookup returns CDR1 SNHLY and CDR2 FYNNEI.

The chain combines TRBV7-9 with TRBJ2-1; 11 bases match TRBD2. Germline trimming cut 3 bases from V and 2 bases from J; bases unmatched to any gene: 6. Per the germline V gene, CDR1 is SEHNR and CDR2 is FQNEAQ (reference sequence). This CDR3 is 17 amino acids long. The CDR3 loop is CASSFAPGLAAYNEQFF. The CDR3 DNA reads TGTGCCAGCAGCTTCGCACCGGGACTAGCGGCCTACAATGAGCAGTTCTTC.

The chain has TRBV5-6 and TRBJ2-7, with D unclear. The germline V and J ends were trimmed by 4 bases and 7 bases, with 18 bases remaining between them. The CDR3 length is 14 residues. From germline, CDR1 is SGHDT and CDR2 YYEEEE. This chain's CDR3 is CASSLSARHAEQYF. DNA for the CDR3: TGTGCCAGCAGCCTATCGGCGAGGCACGCAGAGCAGTACTTC.

The chain joins TRBV24-1 to TRBJ2-2, with D perhaps matching TRBD1 (5 bases). CDR3 size: 15 residues. Germline CDR1 KGHDR, CDR2 SFDVKD. V was clipped by 3 bases and J by 2 bases, with 9 bases between them. CDR3 residues: CATSDPRGNTGELFF. The CDR3 DNA follows: TGTGCCACCAGTGATCCAAGGGGTAACACCGGGGAGCTGTTTTTT.

V and J are TRBV2 and TRBJ1-5, with 7 bases fitting TRBD1. Trimming removed 6 bases from V and 6 bases from J; junction bases left unmatched: 5. The germline gives CDR1 SNHLY, CDR2 FYNNEI. This CDR3 is 13 amino acids long. CDR3 loop: CASSQGEVQPQHF. The CDR3 DNA reads as TGTGCCAGCAGCCAGGGGGAGGTTCAGCCCCAGCATTTT.